This T cell receptor beta chain was recorded in a study of T cell responses to AZD1222 COVID-19 vaccine. Whole-study findings and limits: Two doses of AZD1222 preceded a rise in Spike-specific TCR breadth and depth. Nearly half of the spike-specific TCRs reportedly recognize variant regions that carry no mutations.

The CDR3 spans 14 residues. Germline V gene lookup returns CDR1 SEHNR and CDR2 FQNEAQ (reference sequence). V was trimmed by 5 bases and J by 1 base, leaving 11 bases between them. Generated by immunoSEQ multiplex PCR, the TCRdb table keeps only in-frame clones and is missing some. The table shows about 140,000 clones, with around nine tenths occurring only once. Details on this clone: Its cognate antigen is unknown.

The specimen was peripheral blood, collected on day 0 of AZD1222 vaccination. This clonotype originated in an adult in good health. V and J are TRBV7-9 and TRBJ2-5, with D perhaps TRBD1 or TRBD2 (6 bases each). CDR3 sequence (DNA): TGTGCCAGCAGCCCAGGAGGGGGCCAAGAGACCCAGTACTTC. Translated, it gives CASSPGGGQETQYF.